This TCR beta chain was captured in a study of blood T cell repertoires in COVID-19. On the study more broadly: The analysed material was cDNA or gDNA that came from T cells, B-cell-depleted T cells, or PBMCs.

Participants spanned ages about 18 to 89 years and resided in 20 to 30 US areas. Cohort assignment relied on participant-reported clinical history. Cohort 3 donors counted as recovered after two negative PCRs, clearance, or resolved symptoms. This table comes from immunoSEQ multiplex PCR, and its TCRdb copy is limited to in-frame clones, with some not included. The sample yields 360,000 or so clones, roughly four fifths seen once. Germline CDR1 reads GTSNPN; CDR2 reads SVGIG (reference sequence). Trimming removed 3 bases from V and 7 bases from J, with 16 bases in between. The CDR3 consists of 15 residues.

Sequencing used PBMCs or T cells enriched from blood (not recorded which). The source of this sequence is a woman aged 50 to 60 who had recovered from COVID-19. The gene calls are TRBV30 and TRBJ1-6; tentative D call: TRBD1 (6 bases). CDR3: CAWSRRGGTNSPLHF. In nucleotides, the CDR3 is TGTGCCTGGAGCCGTAGGGGGGGGACCAATTCACCCCTCCACTTT. Combining the CDR3 with reference TRBV30 and TRBJ1-6 gives the whole variable domain SQTIHQWPATLVQPVGSPLSLECTVEGTSNPNLYWYRQAAGRGLQLLFYSVGIGQISSEVPQNLSASRPQDRQFILSSKKLLLSDSGFYLCAWSRRGGTNSPLHFGNGTRLTVT.